Included here is one TCR beta chain sequence, with context. This clone was counted a few times. Its specific antigen is unknown. It has no much larger one-base neighbor in the sample; base qualities were not kept. The sample comes from a study of CD8+ T cells in alopecia areata (dated by TCRdb to 2016 to 2019). Background on the whole study: The treated patients took part in an open-label pilot trial in which moderate-to-severe alopecia areata was treated with oral tofacitinib at 5 to 10 mg twice daily. Scalp clonality was compared across normal scalp (n=4), patchy alopecia areata scalp (n=8), and alopecia totalis/universalis scalp (n=8). In treated patients, disease severity was measured using the SALT score, which gives the percentage of scalp surface area affected. In humans, TCRbeta sequencing was performed on scalp tissue and on sorted CD4+ and CD8+ peripheral blood T cells from healthy controls and from patients with patchy or totalis/universalis alopecia areata. RNA was obtained with the PAXgene miRNA kit for fixed scalp, the miRNeasy kit for PBMCs, and the RNeasy kit for mouse skin. Tofacitinib-treated patients had biopsies at baseline and at 4 and 24 weeks of treatment, with a later scalp biopsy in several patients. Amplification of TCRbeta CDR3 regions was done by immunoSEQ multiplex PCR using 35 Vbeta forward primers and 13 Jbeta reverse primers. Tofacitinib was administered for 6 to 18 months, and 6 months of follow-up off drug were then conducted to assess delayed response and recurrence. In both human patients and the C3H/HeJ mouse model, the study applied high-throughput TCRbeta sequencing to look at T cell clonal expansion in alopecia areata.

The CDR3 numbers 13 residues from cysteine through phenylalanine. The DNA shown is the 39-base CDR3, in frame from base 1. CDR1 SQVTM and CDR2 ANQGSEA are derived from the germline V gene. V is pruned by 4 bases and J by 1 base, leaving 3 bases of the junction without a gene match. The paper's findings and limits, for the study overall: Higher clonality and more expanded CD8+ clones were observed in lesional scalp than in normal scalp, particularly in alopecia totalis/universalis, a finding suggestive of antigenic drive. During tofacitinib treatment, many expanded lesional clones remained in scalp and blood, and this persistence may partly explain relapse after treatment is stopped. Scalp TCR repertoire analysis is complicated because resident alphabeta T cells in normal human skin are also sequenced, whereas mouse skin is dominated by gammadelta T cells. With tofacitinib, both scalp clonality and the number of expanded CD8+ clones among the top 100 scalp clones went down significantly. Compared with mice, TCR sequences shared between patients were less clear, possibly partly because of HLA diversity across the patient population. Because the treated cohort was small and had only one nonresponder, larger studies are needed to examine links between baseline CD8+ expansion and response.

The label giving this sample's time point can be read as: about 25 weeks on oral tofacitinib. The treatment or condition label, read with the paper, signifies: oral pan-JAK inhibitor, 5-10 mg twice daily. Lesional scalp punch biopsies and peripheral blood were collected from alopecia areata patients. After PBMCs were isolated by density centrifugation and stained for CD3, CD4 and CD8, a FACSAria was used to sort CD4+ and CD8+ T cells. Libraries were built with the immunoSEQ multiplex PCR assay. For TCR sequencing, RNA was extracted from every sample and reverse transcribed into cDNA to serve as template. First-strand cDNA was synthesized using SuperScript III with a 2:1 mix of oligo-dT and random hexamers. A synthetic immune receptor repertoire was used to gauge amplification bias, and whatever bias remained was removed computationally. The study's processing was this. Raw reads were preprocessed for error removal, and CDR3 was defined according to IMGT conventions as running from the conserved cysteine to phenylalanine. To get clonality, Shannon entropy was normalized by log2 of the number of productive unique TCRs and the result was subtracted from 1. Scalp TCRbeta sequences were cross-referenced with sorted blood CD4 and CD8 repertoires so that the CD4 or CD8 identity of scalp clones could be inferred. Held by TCRdb, this immuneACCESS table contains in-frame sequences only and omits some clones. Under half of the omission traces to an unresolved V gene where checked; the cause of the rest is unknown. D and trimming come from the DNA, and the V and J calls and clone size come from that table. The sample table lists over 150,000 clones, less than 70% of them with a count of one. The ten largest clonotypes hold 12% to 15% of the sample.

The sequence was collected from a human donor with alopecia areata. The sample in question was CD4+ T cells sorted from blood, obtained at week 24, from a patient treated with tofacitinib. The rearrangement joined TRBV29-1 to TRBJ1-2; 7 middle bases align to TRBD1. The sequenced DNA is TGCAGCGTTGTAAGGGGGCGTAACTATGGCTACACCTTC. It translates to CSVVRGRNYGYTF.